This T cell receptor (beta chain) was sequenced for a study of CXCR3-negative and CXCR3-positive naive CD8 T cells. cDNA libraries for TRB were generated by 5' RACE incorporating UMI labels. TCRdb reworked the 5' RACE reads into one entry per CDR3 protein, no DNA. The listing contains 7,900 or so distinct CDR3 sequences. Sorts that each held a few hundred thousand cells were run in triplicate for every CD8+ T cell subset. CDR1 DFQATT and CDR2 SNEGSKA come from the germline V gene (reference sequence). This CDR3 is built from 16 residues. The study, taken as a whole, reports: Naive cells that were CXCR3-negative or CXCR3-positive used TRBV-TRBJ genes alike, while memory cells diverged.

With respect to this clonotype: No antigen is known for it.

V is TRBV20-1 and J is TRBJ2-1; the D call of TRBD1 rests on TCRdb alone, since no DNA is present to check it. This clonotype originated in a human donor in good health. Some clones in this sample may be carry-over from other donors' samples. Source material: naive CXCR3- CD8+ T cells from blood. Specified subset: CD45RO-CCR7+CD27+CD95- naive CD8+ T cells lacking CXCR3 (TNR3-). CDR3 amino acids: CSASLIPGQLPNEQFF.